Sequencing of this TCR beta chain was carried out in a study of blood T cell repertoires in COVID-19. Original processing methods: The authors estimated nucleated cell counts from reference gene primer amplification. Profiled with immunoSEQ multiplex PCR; TCRdb holds only in-frame clones, not every one. The V and J calls and the clone size are those of that table, but D and trimming were determined from the DNA. The data contain roughly 200,000 clones, around 84% of them seen just once; the ten biggest clones take up under 20%. As to this clone: The junction shows a germline mismatch at one end, possibly a read error.

In assigning cohorts, the study relied on participant-reported clinical history. Donors of Cohort 3 who recovered were those that had two negative PCRs, clearance, or symptom resolution. Germline loops: CDR1 SGHTA, CDR2 FQGNSA. The CDR3 is 13 amino acids. Specimen: PBMCs or T cells enriched from blood (not recorded which). This receptor was taken from a man aged 35 to 55 who had recovered from COVID-19. The chain carries TRBV7-2 and TRBJ1-5; tentatively, D is TRBD1 (5 bases). CDR3 nucleotides: TGTGCCAGCAGCCCTGACAGCATTCAGCCCCAGCATTTT. Translated, it gives CASSPDSIQPQHF.